This TCR beta chain originates from a study of early T cells in non-severe SARS-CoV-2 infection (dated by TCRdb to about 2021). Notes on the research overall: Bulk RNA from unsorted whole blood was used for TCR sequencing, so alpha and beta chains could not be paired.

This clonotype was found a few times. Its antigen has not been determined. No base quality information exists; no much larger clone differs at one position. General findings and caveats noted by the study authors: VDJdb matching was skewed toward anti-spike CD8 responses and likely underestimated virus-specific expansions by missing private and CD4 specificities.

A case-control design nested within a healthcare worker cohort in London, UK, was used, with weekly nasopharyngeal swab PCR tests and blood sampling performed. Healthcare workers were recruited between 23 and 31 March 2020, during the week of the UK lockdown, and were followed weekly for up to 16 weeks. Library prep was done by 5' RACE. This sample was sequenced with a NextSeq 500. The TCR library protocol attached unique molecular identifiers to individual cDNA molecules to correct for sequencing error and PCR bias. Sequencing covered both TCR alpha and beta chains, and within each sample the abundances of alpha and beta sequences were tightly co-correlated. The study's own analysis went as follows. Decombinator V4 was used to annotate the V gene, J gene and CDR3 of the TCR sequences. TCRs were defined as expanded if a significant change between any two time points was detected under a Poisson model with p below 0.0001. Abundances of TCRs were expressed as counts per million after normalisation to the total number of TCRs sequenced in each sample. MAIT TCRs were defined by TRAV1-2 paired with TRAJ12, TRAJ20 or TRAJ33, and iNKT TCRs by TRAV10 paired with TRAJ18. VDJdb, accessed 1 November 2021, was searched for CMV, EBV and SARS-CoV-2 annotated TCRs, excluding TCRs annotated for multiple antigens. Using fastp trimming at Q25 and MiXCR clonotype assembly, TCRdb reanalyzed the public sequencing data and kept in-frame beta chains. Rows are unified per CDR3 protein, each entry keeping the most common DNA and genes. TCRdb, not the original authors, processed these V and J calls. The sample table shows roughly 71,000 distinct CDR3 sequences, and roughly an eighth are seen once. The biggest ten clones account for around 4.8% of the sample.

From the germline V gene (reference sequence), CDR1 is LNHNV and CDR2 is YYDKDF. The junction shows trimming of 0 bases on V and 7 bases on J, plus 15 bases between the germline ends. The CDR3 numbers 15 residues from cysteine through phenylalanine. CDR3 DNA only is kept here, 45 bases in frame from base 1. The rearrangement joined TRBV15 to TRBJ1-2, with an unclear D gene assignment. This sequence originates from an adult who was a healthcare worker with PCR-confirmed SARS-CoV-2 infection or an uninfected control (not recorded which). Sequencing was done on a sample of whole blood. The DNA is as follows: TGTGCCACCAGCAGAGAGCATCAAGGTTTGGGTGGCTACACCTTC. It translates as CATSREHQGLGGYTF.